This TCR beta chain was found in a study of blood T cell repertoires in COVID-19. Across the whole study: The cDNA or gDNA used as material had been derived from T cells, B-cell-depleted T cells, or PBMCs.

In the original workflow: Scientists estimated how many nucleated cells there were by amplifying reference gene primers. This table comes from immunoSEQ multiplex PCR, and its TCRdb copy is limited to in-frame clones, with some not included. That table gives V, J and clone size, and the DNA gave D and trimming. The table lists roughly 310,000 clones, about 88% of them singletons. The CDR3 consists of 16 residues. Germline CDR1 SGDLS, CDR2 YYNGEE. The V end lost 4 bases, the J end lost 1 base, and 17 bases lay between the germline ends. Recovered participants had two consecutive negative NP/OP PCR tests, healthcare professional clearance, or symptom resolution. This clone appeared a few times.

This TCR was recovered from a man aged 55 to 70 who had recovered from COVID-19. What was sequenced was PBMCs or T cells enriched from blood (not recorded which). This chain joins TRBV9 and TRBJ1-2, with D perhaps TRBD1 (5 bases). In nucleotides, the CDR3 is TGTGCCAGCAGCTCCCGCGGGGGAGAGGTTAACTATGGCTACACCTTC. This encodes CASSSRGGEVNYGYTF.